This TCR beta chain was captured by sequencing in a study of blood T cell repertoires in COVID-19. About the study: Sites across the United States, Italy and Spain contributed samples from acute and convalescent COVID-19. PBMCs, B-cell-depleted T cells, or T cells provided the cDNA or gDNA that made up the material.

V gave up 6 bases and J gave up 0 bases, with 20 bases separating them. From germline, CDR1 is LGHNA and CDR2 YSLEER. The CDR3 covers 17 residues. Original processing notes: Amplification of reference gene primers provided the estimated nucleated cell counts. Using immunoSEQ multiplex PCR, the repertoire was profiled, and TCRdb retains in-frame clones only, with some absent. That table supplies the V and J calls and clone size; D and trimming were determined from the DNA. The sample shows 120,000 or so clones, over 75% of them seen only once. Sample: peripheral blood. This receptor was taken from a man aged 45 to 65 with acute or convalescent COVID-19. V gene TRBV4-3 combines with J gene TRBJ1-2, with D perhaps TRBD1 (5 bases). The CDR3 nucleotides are TGCGCCAGCAGTATAATTGGAGTAGGGGCCTCTAACTATGGCTACACCTTC. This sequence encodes CASSIIGVGASNYGYTF.